This passage covers 3 T cell receptor beta chains from one sample sequenced in a study of early T cells in non-severe SARS-CoV-2 infection. From the 5' RACE reads, TCRdb called clonotypes with MiXCR, one entry per CDR3 protein. The data show some 54,000 distinct CDR3 sequences, with roughly 9.6% seen just once and about 13% held by the top ten. Material: whole blood. The receptors shown here come from an adult who was a healthcare worker with PCR-confirmed SARS-CoV-2 infection or an uninfected control (not recorded which).

This clonotype showed up many times. V is TRBV30 and J is TRBJ1-2; D gene unclear. Germline-derived CDR1 and CDR2 are GTSNPN and SVGIG (reference sequence). CDR3 length equals 13 residues. Trimming left V 5 bases short and J 3 bases short, with 13 bases between. CDR3 loop: CAWGSFSDYGYTF. The DNA for the CDR3 is TGTGCCTGGGGCTCCTTTTCTGACTATGGCTACACCTTC. Full variable domain (rest looked up from reference TRBV30 and TRBJ1-2): SQTIHQWPATLVQPVGSPLSLECTVEGTSNPNLYWYRQAAGRGLQLLFYSVGIGQISSEVPQNLSASRPQDRQFILSSKKLLLSDSGFYLCAWGSFSDYGYTFGSGTRLTVV.

J is TRBJ2-1 and V is TRBV28; D call uncertain. Trimming removed 3 bases from V and 6 bases from J, with 6 bases in between. The CDR3 consists of 12 residues. Germline values: CDR1 MDHEN, CDR2 SYDVKM. The chain's CDR3 is CASSFLVNEQFF. The CDR3 nucleotides read TGTGCCAGCAGTTTCCTAGTCAATGAGCAGTTCTTC.

The J gene is TRBJ2-1, the V gene TRBV24-1; D not resolved. Germline assignment: CDR1 KGHDR and CDR2 SFDVKD. This CDR3 has 16 residues. The germline V and J ends were trimmed by 4 bases and 0 bases, with 12 bases remaining between them. CDR3 bases: TGTGCCACCAGTGAGGCCTTTACTGACTCCTACAATGAGCAGTTCTTC. Translating it yields CATSEAFTDSYNEQFF.